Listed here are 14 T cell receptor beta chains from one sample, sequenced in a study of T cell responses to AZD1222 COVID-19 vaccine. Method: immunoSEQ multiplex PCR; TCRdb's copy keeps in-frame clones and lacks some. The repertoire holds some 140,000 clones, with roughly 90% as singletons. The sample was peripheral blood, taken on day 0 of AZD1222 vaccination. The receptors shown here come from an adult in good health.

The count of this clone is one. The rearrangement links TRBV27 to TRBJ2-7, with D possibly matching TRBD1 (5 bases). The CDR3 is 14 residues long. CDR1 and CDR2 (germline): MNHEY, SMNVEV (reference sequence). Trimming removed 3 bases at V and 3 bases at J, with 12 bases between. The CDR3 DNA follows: TGTGCCAGCAGTTTCGGCAGGGTGGGCTACGAGCAGTACTTC. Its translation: CASSFGRVGYEQYF.

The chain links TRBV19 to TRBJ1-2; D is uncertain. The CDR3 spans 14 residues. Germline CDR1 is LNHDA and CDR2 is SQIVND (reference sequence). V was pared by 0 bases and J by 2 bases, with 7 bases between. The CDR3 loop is CASSIEGRNYGYTF. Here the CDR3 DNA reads TGTGCCAGTAGTATAGAAGGTCGAAACTATGGCTACACCTTC.

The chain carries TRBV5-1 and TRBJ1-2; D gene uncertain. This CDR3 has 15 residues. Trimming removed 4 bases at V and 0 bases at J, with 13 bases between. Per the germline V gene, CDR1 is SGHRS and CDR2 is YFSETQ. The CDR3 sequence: CASSPRTNSNYGYTF. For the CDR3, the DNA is TGCGCCAGCAGCCCCCGGACTAACTCTAACTATGGCTACACCTTC.

CDR3 DNA: TGTGCCAGCAGCGTAGCGGACAGGGGGGTCGCTGGAAACACCATATATTTT. It is translated as CASSVADRGVAGNTIYF. The rearrangement uses TRBV9 and TRBJ1-3, with TRBD1 matching 10 bases. The CDR3 sequence is 17 residues long. The germline V gene has CDR1 SGDLS and CDR2 YYNGEE. V gave up 0 bases and J gave up 2 bases; unmatched junction bases: 5. The full variable domain, with the rest looked up from reference TRBV9 and TRBJ1-3, is DSGVTQTPKHLITATGQRVTLRCSPRSGDLSVYWYQQSLDQGLQFLIQYYNGEERAKGNILERFSAQQFPDLHSELNLSSLELGDSALYFCASSVADRGVAGNTIYFGEGSWLTVV.

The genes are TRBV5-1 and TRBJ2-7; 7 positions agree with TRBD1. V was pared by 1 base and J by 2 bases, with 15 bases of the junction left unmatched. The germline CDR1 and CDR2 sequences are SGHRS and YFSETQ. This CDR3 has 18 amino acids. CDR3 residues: CASSLLTPRAGGPYEQYF. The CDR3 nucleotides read TGCGCCAGCAGCTTGTTGACCCCAAGGGCAGGGGGTCCCTACGAGCAGTACTTC.

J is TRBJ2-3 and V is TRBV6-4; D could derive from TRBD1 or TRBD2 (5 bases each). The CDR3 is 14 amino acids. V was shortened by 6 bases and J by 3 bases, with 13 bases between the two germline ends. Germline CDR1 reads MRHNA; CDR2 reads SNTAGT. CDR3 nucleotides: TGTGCCAGCAGACGGGGACCAGGGACAGATACGCAGTATTTT. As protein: CASRRGPGTDTQYF.

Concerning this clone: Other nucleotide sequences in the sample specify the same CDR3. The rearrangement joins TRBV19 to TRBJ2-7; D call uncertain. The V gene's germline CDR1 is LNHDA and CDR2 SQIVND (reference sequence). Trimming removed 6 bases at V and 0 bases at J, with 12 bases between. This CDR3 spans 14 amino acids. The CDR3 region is CASSPRPSSYEQYF. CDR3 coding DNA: TGTGCCAGTAGCCCCCGCCCCAGCTCCTACGAGCAGTACTTC. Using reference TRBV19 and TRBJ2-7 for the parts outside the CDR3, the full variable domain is DGGITQSPKYLFRKEGQNVTLSCEQNLNHDAMYWYRQDPGQGLRLIYYSQIVNDFQKGDIAEGYSVSREKKESFPLTVTSAQKNPTAFYLCASSPRPSSYEQYFGPGTRLTVT.

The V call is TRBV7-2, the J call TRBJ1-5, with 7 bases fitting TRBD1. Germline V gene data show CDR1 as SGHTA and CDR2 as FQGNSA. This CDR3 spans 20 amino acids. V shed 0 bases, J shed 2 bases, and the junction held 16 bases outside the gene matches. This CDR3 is CASSLAAGRGNVGGNQPQHF. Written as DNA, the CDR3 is TGTGCCAGCAGCTTAGCGGCGGGCAGGGGGAACGTGGGTGGCAATCAGCCCCAGCATTTT.

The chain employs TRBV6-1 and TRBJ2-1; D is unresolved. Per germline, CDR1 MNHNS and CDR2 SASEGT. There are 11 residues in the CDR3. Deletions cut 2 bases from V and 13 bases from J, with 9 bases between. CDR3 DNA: TGTGCCAGCAGTGAAAAGGCCCTCCAGTTCTTC. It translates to CASSEKALQFF.

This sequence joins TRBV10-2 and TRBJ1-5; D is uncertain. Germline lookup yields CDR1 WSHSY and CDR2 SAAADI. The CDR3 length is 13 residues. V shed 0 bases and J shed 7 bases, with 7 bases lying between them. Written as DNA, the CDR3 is TGCGCCAGCAGTGAGTCAAGGAGGCAGCCCCAGCATTTT. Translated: CASSESRRQPQHF.

CDR3 region: CASRLTNAEAFF. As DNA, the CDR3 is TGTGCCAGCAGACTTACTAACGCTGAAGCTTTCTTT. The chain has TRBV6-6 and TRBJ1-1, with D unresolved. CDR3 length: 12 amino acids. Germline loops: CDR1 MNHNY, CDR2 SVGAGI (reference sequence). V lost 6 bases to trimming and J lost 6 bases, with 11 bases between them.

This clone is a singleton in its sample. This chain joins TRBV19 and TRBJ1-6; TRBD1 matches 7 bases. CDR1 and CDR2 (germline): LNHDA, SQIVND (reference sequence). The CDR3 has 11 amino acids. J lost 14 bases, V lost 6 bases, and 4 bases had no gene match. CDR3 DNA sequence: TGTGCCAGTAGATTCACAGGGGCCCTCCACTTT. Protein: CASRFTGALHF.

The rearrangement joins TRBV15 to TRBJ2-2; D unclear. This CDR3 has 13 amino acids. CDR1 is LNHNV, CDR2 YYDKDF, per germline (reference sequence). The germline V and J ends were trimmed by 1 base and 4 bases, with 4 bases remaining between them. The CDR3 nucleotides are TGTGCCACCAGCAGAGTGTCCACCGGGGAGCTGTTTTTT. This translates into CATSRVSTGELFF.

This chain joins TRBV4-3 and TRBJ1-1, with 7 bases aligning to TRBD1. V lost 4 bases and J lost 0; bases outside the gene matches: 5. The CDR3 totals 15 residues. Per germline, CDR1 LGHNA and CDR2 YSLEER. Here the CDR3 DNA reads TGCGCCAGCAGCCCGGGACAGCGCATGAACACTGAAGCTTTCTTT. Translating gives CASSPGQRMNTEAFF.